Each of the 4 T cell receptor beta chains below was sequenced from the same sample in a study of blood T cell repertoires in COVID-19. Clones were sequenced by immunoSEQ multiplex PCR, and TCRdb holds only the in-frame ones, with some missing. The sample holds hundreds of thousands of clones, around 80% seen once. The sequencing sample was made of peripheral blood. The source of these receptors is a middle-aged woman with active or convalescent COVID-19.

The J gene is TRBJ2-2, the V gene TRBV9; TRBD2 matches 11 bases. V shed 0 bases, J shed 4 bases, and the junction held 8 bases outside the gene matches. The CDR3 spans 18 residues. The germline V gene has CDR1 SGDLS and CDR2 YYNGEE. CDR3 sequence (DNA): TGTGCCAGCAGCGTAGGGGAGGGACTAGCGGCCCGCACCGGGGAGCTGTTTTTT. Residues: CASSVGEGLAARTGELFF.

The CDR3 DNA sequence: TGTGCCAGCAGCCCCCGGGGAAACACCATATATTTT. Translation gives CASSPRGNTIYF. The J gene is TRBJ1-3, the V gene TRBV5-5, with unresolved D. The CDR3 length is 12 residues. Trimming left V 4 bases short and J 4 bases short, with 6 bases between. Germline loops: CDR1 SGHKS, CDR2 YYEKEE (reference sequence).

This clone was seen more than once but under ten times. The CDR3 is CASSDRISGANVLTF. CDR3 sequence (DNA): TGTGCCAGCAGTGACAGGATCTCTGGGGCCAACGTCCTGACTTTC. The chain uses TRBV2 and TRBJ2-6; D ambiguous. The CDR3 is 15 residues long. The germline V and J ends were trimmed by 3 bases and 0 bases, with 6 bases remaining between them. Germline V gene data show CDR1 as SNHLY and CDR2 as FYNNEI.

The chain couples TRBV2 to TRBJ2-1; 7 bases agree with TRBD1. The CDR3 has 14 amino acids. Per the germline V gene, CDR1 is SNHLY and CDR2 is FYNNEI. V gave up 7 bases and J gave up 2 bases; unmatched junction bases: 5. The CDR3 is CASIPGTAYNEQFF. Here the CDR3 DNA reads TGTGCCAGCATCCCCGGGACAGCCTACAATGAGCAGTTCTTC.